The T cell receptor (beta chain) described here comes from a study of T cell responses to AZD1222 COVID-19 vaccine. Regarding the study as a whole: The number of AZD1222 recipients seropositive at baseline was only 6 or 7. Clonal diversity may have been underestimated in mostly white British donors.

Clones were read by immunoSEQ multiplex PCR, and TCRdb kept only the in-frame ones, dropping some. This sample has fewer than 150,000 clones, with about 88% found just once. The CDR3 has 16 amino acids. Trimming at V came to 0 bases and at J to 5 bases, leaving 8 bases not matched to a gene. Germline loops: CDR1 LGHNA, CDR2 YSLEER. Of note for this clone: What it binds is unknown.

This TCR derives from an adult who received the AZD1222 COVID-19 vaccine. The sample in question was peripheral blood, obtained 28 days after the second AZD1222 dose. The chain links TRBV4-3 to TRBJ2-7, with 9 bases matching TRBD1. The CDR3 DNA reads TGCGCCAGCAGCCAAGACCTGGGACAGGGAATCCACGAGCAGTACTTC. Amino acids: CASSQDLGQGIHEQYF.